Reported below is one T cell receptor (beta chain). This entry belongs to a study of blood T cell repertoires in COVID-19. Assay used: immunoSEQ multiplex PCR; TCRdb lists only in-frame clones, some missing. The repertoire holds approximately 240,000 clones, with 80% to 85% as singletons. CDR1 and CDR2 from the germline V gene are MNHEY and SMNVEV (reference sequence). The CDR3 runs to 15 residues. V shed 3 bases and J shed 8 bases, with 14 bases lying between them. Sequenced sample: peripheral blood. The chain has TRBV27 and TRBJ1-6; tentative D call: TRBD1 (6 bases). This TCR was sampled from a woman aged 25 to 45 who had recovered from COVID-19. For the CDR3, the DNA is TGTGCCAGCAGTTTGAAGCCCGGGGGGCATTCACCCCTCCACTTT. Protein product: CASSLKPGGHSPLHF.